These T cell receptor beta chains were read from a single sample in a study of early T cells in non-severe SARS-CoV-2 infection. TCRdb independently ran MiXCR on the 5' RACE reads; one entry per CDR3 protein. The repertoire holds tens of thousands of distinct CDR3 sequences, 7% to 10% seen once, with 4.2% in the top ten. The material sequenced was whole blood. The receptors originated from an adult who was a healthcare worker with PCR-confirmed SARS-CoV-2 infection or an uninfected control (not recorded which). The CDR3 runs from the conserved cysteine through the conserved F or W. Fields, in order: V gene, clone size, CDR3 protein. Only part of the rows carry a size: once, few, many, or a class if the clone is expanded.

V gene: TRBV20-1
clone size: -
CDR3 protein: CSARGGGQETQYF

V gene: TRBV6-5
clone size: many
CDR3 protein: CASSFAREWGEAFF

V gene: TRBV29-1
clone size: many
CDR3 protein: CSVDMTGGLEAFF

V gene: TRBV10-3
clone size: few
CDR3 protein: CAITGDLSGANVLTF

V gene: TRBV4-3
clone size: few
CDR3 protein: CASSQDAGTTTYEQYF

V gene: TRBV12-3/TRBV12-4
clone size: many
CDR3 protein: CASSLVRGSYEQYF

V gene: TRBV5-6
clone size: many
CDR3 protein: CASSLLAGARSTEAFF

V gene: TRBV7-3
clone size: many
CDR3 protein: CASSPGTGLTDTQYF

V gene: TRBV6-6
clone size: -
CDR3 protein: CASSEGQEPSYEQYF

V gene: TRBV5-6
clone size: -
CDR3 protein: CASSLDGGYNEQFF

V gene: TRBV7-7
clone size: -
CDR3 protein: CASSLRDRPSSHNSPLHF